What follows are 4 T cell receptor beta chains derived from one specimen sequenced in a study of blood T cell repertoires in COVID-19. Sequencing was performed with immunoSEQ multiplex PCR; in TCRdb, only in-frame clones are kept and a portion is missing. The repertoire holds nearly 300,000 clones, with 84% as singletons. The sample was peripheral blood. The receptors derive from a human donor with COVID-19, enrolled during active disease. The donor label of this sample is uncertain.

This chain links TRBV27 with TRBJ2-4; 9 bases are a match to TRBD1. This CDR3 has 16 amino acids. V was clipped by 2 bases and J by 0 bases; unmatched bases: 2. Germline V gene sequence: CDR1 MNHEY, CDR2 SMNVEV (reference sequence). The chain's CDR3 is CASSLGQGLAKNIQYF. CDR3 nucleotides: TGTGCCAGCAGTTTAGGACAGGGGTTAGCCAAAAACATTCAGTACTTC.

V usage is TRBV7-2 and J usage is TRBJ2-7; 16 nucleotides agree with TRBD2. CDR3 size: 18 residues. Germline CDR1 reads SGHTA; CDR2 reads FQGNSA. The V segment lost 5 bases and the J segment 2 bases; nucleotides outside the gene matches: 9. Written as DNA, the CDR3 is TGTGCCAGCAGCACCTACGGGACTAGCGGGAGGGCCACCTACGAGCAGTACTTC. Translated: CASSTYGTSGRATYEQYF.

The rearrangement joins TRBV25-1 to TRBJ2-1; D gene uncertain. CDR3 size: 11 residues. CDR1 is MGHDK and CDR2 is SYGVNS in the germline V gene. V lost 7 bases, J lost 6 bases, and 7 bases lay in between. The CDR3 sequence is CASTYLNEQFF. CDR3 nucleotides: TGTGCCAGCACCTATCTCAATGAGCAGTTCTTC.

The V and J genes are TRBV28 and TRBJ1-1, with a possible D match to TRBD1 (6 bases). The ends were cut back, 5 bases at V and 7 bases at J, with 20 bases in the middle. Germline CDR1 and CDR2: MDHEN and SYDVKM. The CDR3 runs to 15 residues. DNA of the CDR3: TGTGCCAGCAGTATGGGGGGGGCCGGGACCTATGAAGCTTTCTTT. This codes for CASSMGGAGTYEAFF.